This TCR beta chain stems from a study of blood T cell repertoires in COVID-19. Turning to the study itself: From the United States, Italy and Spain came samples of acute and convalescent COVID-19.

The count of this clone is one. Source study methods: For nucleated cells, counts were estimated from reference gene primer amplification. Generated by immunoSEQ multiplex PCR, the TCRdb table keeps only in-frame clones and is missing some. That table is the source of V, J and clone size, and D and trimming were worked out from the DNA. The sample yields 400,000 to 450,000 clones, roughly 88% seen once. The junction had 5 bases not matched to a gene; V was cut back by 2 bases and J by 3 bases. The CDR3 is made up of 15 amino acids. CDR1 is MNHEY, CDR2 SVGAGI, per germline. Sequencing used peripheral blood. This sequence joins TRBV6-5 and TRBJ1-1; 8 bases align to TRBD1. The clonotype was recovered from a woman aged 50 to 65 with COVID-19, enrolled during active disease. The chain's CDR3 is CASSYRDRLHTEAFF. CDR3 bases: TGTGCCAGCAGTTACCGGGACAGGCTTCACACTGAAGCTTTCTTT.